This section outlines one TCR beta chain sequence together with its context. What it binds is not known. CDR3 length equals 16 residues. Trimming removed 1 base from V and 3 bases from J, with 14 bases in between. Germline lookup yields CDR1 MGHRA and CDR2 YSYEKL. The sample belongs to a study of T cells after posttransplantation cyclophosphamide. Study-level points and caveats: Recipient CMV seropositivity and CMV reactivation strongly tracked TRB clonality. Donor-recipient repertoire similarity was low at 1-2 months, rising over year one.

Cyclophosphamide on days +3 and +4 followed busulfan-fludarabine conditioning and a marrow graft. Sequencing was performed with immunoSEQ multiplex PCR; in TCRdb, only in-frame clones are kept and a portion is missing. This sample has some 15,000 clones, each found more than once. The starting material was PBMCs, obtained after allogeneic stem cell transplant with posttransplant cyclophosphamide. The clonotype comes from a female patient aged 40-49 years who received an allogeneic stem cell transplant from an unrelated donor, was CMV-positive, and had acute GVHD only. Certain T cells may be donor cells from the graft. This chain links TRBV4-1 with TRBJ2-3, with a tentative D call TRBD2 (6 bases). The CDR3 region is CASSQVVRGSTDTQYF. The CDR3 nucleotides read TGCGCCAGCAGCCAAGTTGTCCGGGGGAGTACAGATACGCAGTATTTT.